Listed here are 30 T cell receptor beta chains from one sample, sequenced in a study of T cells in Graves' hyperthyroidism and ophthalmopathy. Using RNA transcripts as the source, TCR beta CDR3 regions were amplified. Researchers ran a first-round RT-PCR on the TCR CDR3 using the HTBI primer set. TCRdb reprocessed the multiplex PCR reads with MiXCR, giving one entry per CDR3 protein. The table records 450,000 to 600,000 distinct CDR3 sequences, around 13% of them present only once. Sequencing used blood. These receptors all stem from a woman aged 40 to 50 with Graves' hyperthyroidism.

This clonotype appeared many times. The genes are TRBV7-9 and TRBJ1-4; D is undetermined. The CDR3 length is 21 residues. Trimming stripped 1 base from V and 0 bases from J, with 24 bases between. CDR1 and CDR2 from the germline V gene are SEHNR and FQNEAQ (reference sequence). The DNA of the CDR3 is TGTGCCAGCAGCTTAGGCCAATTACGCTCACCGGGCCGTGCAACTAATGAAAAACTGTTTTTT. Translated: CASSLGQLRSPGRATNEKLFF.

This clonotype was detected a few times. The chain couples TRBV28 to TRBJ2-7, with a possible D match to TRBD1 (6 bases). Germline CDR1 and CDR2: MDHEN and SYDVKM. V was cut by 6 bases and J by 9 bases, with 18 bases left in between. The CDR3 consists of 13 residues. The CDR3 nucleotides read TGTGCCAGCAGCCCGGACTCCAGAGGGGGGCAGTACTTC. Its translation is CASSPDSRGGQYF.

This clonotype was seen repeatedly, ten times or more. The CDR3 DNA sequence: TGTGCCAGCCCCGGACAGCGCAGGGGCTACACCTTC. Its protein is CASPGQRRGYTF. V is TRBV27 and J is TRBJ1-2, with D maybe TRBD1 (6 bases). The CDR3 is 12 amino acids. Trimming pared 8 bases from V and 8 bases from J, leaving 15 bases between. Germline V gene sequence: CDR1 MNHEY, CDR2 SMNVEV (reference sequence).

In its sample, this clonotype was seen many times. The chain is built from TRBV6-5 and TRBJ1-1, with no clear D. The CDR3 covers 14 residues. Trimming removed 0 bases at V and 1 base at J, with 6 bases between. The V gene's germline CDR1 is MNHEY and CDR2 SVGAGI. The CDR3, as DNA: TGTGCCAGCAGTTACTCGCTCGGGAACACTGAAGCTTTCTTT. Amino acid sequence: CASSYSLGNTEAFF.

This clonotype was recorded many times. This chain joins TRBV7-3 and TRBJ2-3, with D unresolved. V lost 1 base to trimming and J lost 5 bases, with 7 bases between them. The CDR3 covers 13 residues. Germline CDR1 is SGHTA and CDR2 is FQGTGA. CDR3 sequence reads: CASSLSPQDTQYF. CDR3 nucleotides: TGTGCCAGCAGCTTAAGCCCGCAAGATACGCAGTATTTT.

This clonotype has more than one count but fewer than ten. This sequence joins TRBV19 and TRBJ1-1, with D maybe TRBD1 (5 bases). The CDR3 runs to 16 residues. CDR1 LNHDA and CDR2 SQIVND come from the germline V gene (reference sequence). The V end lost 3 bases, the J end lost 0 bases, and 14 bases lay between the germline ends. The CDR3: CASSIRSGQVNTEAFF. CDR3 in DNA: TGTGCCAGTAGTATTAGGTCCGGACAAGTGAACACTGAAGCTTTCTTT.

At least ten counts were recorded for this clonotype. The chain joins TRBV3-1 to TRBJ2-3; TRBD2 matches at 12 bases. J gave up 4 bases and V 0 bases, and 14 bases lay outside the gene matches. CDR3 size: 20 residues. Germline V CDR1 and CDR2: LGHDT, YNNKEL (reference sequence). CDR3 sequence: CASSQEALKTSGSYSDTQYF. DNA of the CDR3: TGTGCCAGCAGCCAAGAGGCACTTAAGACTAGCGGGAGTTATTCAGATACGCAGTATTTT.

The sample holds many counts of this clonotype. CDR3 bases: TGCGCCAGCAGCCCCGGAGGGTATGACGGGGAGCTGTTTTTT. It encodes CASSPGGYDGELFF. This chain links TRBV5-1 with TRBJ2-2; a weak D match, TRBD2 (6 bases). The CDR3 contains 14 residues. CDR1 is SGHRS and CDR2 is YFSETQ in the germline V gene. The ends were cut back, 4 bases at V and 7 bases at J, with 14 bases in the middle.

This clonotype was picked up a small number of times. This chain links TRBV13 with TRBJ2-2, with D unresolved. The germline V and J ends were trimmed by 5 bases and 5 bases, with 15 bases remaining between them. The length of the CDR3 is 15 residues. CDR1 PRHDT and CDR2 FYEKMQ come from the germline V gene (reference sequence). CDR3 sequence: CASSPPDRPTGELFF. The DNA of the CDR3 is TGTGCCAGCAGCCCACCGGACCGACCGACCGGGGAGCTGTTTTTT.

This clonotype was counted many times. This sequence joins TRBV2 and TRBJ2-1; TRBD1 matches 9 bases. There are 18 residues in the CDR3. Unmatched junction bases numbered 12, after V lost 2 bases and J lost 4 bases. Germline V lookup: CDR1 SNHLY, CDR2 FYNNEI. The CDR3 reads CASSEKGQGASLYNEQFF. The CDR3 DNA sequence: TGTGCCAGCAGTGAAAAGGGACAGGGAGCGAGCCTATACAATGAGCAGTTCTTC.

The CDR3 here is CSARLTSITDTQYF. CDR3 in DNA: TGCAGTGCTAGACTGACTAGTATCACAGATACGCAGTATTTT. The genes are TRBV20-1 and TRBJ2-3; a possible D gene is TRBD2 (6 bases). Germline CDR1 reads DFQATT; CDR2 reads SNEGSKA (reference sequence). The length of the CDR3 is 14 residues. The germline V and J ends were trimmed by 2 bases and 2 bases, with 11 bases remaining between them.

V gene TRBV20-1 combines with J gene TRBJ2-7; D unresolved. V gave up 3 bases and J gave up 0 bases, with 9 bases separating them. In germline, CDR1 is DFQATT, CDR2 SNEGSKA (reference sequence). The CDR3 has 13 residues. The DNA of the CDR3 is TGCAGTGCTAGGCAACATAGCTCCTACGAGCAGTACTTC. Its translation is CSARQHSSYEQYF.

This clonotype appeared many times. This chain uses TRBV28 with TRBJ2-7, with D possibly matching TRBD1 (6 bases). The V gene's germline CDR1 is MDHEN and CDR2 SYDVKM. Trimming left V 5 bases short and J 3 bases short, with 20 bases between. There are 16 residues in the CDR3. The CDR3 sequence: CASSTIKKGQNYEQYF. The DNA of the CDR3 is TGTGCCAGCAGTACAATCAAAAAAGGACAGAACTACGAGCAGTACTTC.

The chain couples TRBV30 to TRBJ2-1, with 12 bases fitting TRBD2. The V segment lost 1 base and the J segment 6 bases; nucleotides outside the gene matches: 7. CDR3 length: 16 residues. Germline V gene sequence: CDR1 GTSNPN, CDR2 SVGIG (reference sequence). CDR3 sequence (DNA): TGTGCCTGGAGTGGCCCGGGACTAGCGGGTGGCAATGAGCAGTTCTTC. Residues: CAWSGPGLAGGNEQFF.

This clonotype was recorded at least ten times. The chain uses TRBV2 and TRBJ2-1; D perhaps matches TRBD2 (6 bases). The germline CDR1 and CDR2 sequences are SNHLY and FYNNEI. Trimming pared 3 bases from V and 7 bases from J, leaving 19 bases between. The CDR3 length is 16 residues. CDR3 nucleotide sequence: TGTGCCAGCAGTGAGCTAGCGAATTTCGCTAATAATGAGCAGTTCTTC. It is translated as CASSELANFANNEQFF. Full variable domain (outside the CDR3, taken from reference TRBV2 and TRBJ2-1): EPEVTQTPSHQVTQMGQEVILRCVPISNHLYFYWYRQILGQKVEFLVSFYNNEISEKSEIFDDQFSVERPDGSNFTLKIRSTKLEDSAMYFCASSELANFANNEQFFGPGTRLTVL.

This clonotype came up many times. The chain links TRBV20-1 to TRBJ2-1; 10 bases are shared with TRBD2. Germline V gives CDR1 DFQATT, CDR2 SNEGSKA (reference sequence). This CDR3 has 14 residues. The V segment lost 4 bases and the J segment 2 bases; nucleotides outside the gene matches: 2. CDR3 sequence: CSAKLAGAYNEQFF. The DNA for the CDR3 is TGCAGTGCTAAGCTAGCGGGGGCCTACAATGAGCAGTTCTTC.

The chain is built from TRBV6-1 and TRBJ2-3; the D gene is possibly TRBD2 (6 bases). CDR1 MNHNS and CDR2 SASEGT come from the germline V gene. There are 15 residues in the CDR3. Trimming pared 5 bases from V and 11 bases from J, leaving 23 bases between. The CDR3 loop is CASSPPGTGLSGQYF. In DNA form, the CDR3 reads TGTGCCAGCAGTCCCCCCGGGACTGGGCTTAGCGGGCAGTATTTT.

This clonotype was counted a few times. For the CDR3, the DNA is TGTGCCAGCAGGGTGGCTAGCAACAATGAGCAGTTCTTC. Encoded protein: CASRVASNNEQFF. The V call is TRBV28, the J call TRBJ2-1, with D maybe TRBD2 (5 bases). Trimming removed 6 bases at V and 5 bases at J, with 11 bases between. This CDR3 is 13 amino acids long. CDR1 is MDHEN, CDR2 SYDVKM, per germline.

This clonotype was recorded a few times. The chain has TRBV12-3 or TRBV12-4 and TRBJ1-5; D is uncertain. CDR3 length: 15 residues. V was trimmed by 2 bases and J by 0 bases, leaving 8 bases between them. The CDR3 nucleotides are TGTGCCAGCAGTTTACGAGGGATTAGCAATCAGCCCCAGCATTTT. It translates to CASSLRGISNQPQHF.

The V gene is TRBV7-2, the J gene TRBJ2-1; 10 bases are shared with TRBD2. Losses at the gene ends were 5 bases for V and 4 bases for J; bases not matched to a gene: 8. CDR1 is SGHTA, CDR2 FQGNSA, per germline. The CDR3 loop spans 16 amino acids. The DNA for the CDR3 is TGTGCCAGCAGCGACCGGGGACTAGCGCAATACAATGAGCAGTTCTTC. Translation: CASSDRGLAQYNEQFF.

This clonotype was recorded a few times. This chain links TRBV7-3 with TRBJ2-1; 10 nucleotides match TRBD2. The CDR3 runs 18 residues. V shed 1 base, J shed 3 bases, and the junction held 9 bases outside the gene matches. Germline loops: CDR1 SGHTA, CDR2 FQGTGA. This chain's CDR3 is CASSLIASGTSVYNEQFF. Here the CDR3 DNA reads TGTGCCAGCAGCTTAATCGCTTCGGGGACTAGCGTCTACAATGAGCAGTTCTTC.

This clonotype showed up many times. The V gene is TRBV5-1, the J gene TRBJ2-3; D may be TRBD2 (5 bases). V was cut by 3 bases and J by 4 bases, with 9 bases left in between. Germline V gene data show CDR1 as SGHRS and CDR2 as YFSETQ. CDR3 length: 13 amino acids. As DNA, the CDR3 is TGCGCCAGCAGCTACGATAGCGCAGATACGCAGTATTTT. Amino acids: CASSYDSADTQYF.

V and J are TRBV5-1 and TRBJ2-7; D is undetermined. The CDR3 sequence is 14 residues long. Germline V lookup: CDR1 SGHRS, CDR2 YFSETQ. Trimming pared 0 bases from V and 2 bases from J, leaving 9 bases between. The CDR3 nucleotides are TGCGCCAGCAGCTTGGCCCGGCCCCCCTACGAGCAGTACTTC. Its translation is CASSLARPPYEQYF.

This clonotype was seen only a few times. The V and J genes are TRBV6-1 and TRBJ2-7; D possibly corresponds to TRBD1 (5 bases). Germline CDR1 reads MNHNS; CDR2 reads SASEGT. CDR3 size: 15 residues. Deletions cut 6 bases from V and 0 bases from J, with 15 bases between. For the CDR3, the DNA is TGTGCCAGCAGAATTACCTCTGGACACTCCTACGAGCAGTACTTC. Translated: CASRITSGHSYEQYF.

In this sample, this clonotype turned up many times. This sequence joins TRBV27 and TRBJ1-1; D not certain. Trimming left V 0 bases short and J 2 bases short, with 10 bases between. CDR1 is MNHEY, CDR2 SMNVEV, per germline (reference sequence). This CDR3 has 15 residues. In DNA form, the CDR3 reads TGTGCCAGCAGTTTATCGCTTACGGTTAACACTGAAGCTTTCTTT. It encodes CASSLSLTVNTEAFF.

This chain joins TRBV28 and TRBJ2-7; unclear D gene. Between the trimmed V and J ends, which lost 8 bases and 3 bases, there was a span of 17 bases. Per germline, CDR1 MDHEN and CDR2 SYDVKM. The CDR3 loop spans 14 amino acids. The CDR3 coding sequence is TGTGCCAGCTACAGCGCCCTGGGGAACTACGAGCAGTACTTC. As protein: CASYSALGNYEQYF.

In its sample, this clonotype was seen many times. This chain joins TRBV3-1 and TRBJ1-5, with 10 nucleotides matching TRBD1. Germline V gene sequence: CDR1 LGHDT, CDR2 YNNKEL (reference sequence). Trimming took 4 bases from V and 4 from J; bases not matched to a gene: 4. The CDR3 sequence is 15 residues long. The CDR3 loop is CASSLGQGPNQPQHF. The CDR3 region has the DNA TGTGCCAGCAGCCTGGGACAGGGGCCGAATCAGCCCCAGCATTTT.

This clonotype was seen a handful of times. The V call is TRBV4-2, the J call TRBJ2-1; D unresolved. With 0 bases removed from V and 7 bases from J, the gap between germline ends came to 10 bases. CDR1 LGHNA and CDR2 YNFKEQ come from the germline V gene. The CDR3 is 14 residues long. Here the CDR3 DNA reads TGTGCCAGCAGCCAAGAGATCCTTGGGAATGAGCAGTTCTTC. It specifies CASSQEILGNEQFF.

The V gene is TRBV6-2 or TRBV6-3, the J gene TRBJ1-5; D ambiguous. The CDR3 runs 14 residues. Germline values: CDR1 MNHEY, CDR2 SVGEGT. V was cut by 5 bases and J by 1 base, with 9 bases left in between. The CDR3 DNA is TGTGCCAGCAGTAGCCCTGACAGCAATCAGCCCCAGCATTTT. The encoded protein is CASSSPDSNQPQHF.

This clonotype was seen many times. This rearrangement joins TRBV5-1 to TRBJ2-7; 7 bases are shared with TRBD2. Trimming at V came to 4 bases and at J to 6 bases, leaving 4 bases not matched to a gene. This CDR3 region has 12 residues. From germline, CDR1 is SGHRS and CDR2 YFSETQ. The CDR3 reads CASSPGGPEQYF. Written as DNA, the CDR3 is TGCGCCAGCAGCCCGGGAGGCCCCGAGCAGTACTTC.